These 14 T cell receptor beta chains came from one sample sequenced in a study of CD8+ T cells in alopecia areata. Treatment given: oral pan-JAK inhibitor, 5-10 mg twice daily. RNA extraction was followed by reverse transcription into cDNA, which acted as the sequencing template. Assay used: immunoSEQ multiplex PCR; TCRdb lists only in-frame clones, some missing. Found here are about 190,000 clones, about 60% of them singletons; the top ten hold approximately 0.69%. The specimen comprised CD4+ T cells sorted from blood, sampled at week 4, from a patient treated with tofacitinib. The receptors were gathered from a human donor with alopecia areata.

This chain connects TRBV7-8 to TRBJ2-5; no clear D gene. CDR1 and CDR2 (germline): SGHVS, FQNEAQ. Deletions cut 4 bases from V and 2 bases from J, with 14 bases between. The CDR3 sequence is 15 residues long. The DNA of the CDR3 is TGTGCCAGCAGCTCCCCCCTGTTCGGTCAAGAGACCCAGTACTTC. Protein product: CASSSPLFGQETQYF.

The rearrangement uses TRBV4-3 and TRBJ2-1; D remains ambiguous. Per germline, CDR1 LGHNA and CDR2 YSLEER. The germline V and J ends were trimmed by 0 bases and 4 bases, with 7 bases remaining between them. This CDR3 is built from 14 residues. DNA of the CDR3: TGCGCCAGCAGCCAAGATTTGAGGTACAATGAGCAGTTCTTC. As protein: CASSQDLRYNEQFF.

The rearrangement joins TRBV6-6 to TRBJ2-2; no clear D. This CDR3 comprises 16 residues. Germline assignment: CDR1 MNHNY and CDR2 SVGAGI (reference sequence). Trimming removed 6 bases from V and 2 bases from J, with 16 bases in between. CDR3 in DNA: TGTGCCAGCAGCCGCTCATCTCCATCCAACACCGGGGAGCTGTTTTTT. Amino acid sequence: CASSRSSPSNTGELFF.

This chain links TRBV7-2 with TRBJ2-5; a possible D gene is TRBD2 (6 bases). Germline V gene lookup returns CDR1 SGHTA and CDR2 FQGNSA. Trimming shortened V by 1 base and J by 5 bases, and 14 bases separated the two germline ends. The CDR3 has 15 amino acids. CDR3 sequence: CASSLEGGAGETQYF. The CDR3 DNA is TGTGCCAGCAGCTTAGAGGGCGGGGCAGGGGAGACCCAGTACTTC.

This chain links TRBV9 with TRBJ2-6; 8 bases map to TRBD1. Looked up from germline, CDR1 is SGDLS and CDR2 is YYNGEE. The CDR3 covers 17 residues. V lost 4 bases to trimming and J lost 4 bases; unmatched junction nucleotides: 10. The DNA of the CDR3 is TGTGCCAGCAGCTGGAGACAGGGGAGCCCCGGGGCCAACGTCCTGACTTTC. This translates into CASSWRQGSPGANVLTF.

The V gene is TRBV30, the J gene TRBJ1-1; no firm D call. The V and J ends lost 3 bases and 4 bases respectively, with 18 bases between them. Germline V lookup: CDR1 GTSNPN, CDR2 SVGIG (reference sequence). The CDR3 runs 15 residues. For the CDR3, the DNA is TGTGCCTGGAGGACACCTCAGGCCCGGAGCACTGAAGCTTTCTTT. It codes for CAWRTPQARSTEAFF.

The rearrangement uses TRBV29-1 and TRBJ2-1, with a possible D match to TRBD2 (6 bases). Germline values: CDR1 SQVTM, CDR2 ANQGSEA. The CDR3 is made up of 14 amino acids. The ends were cut back, 3 bases at V and 5 bases at J, with 14 bases in the middle. CDR3 in DNA: TGCAGCGTTGATGGGGGGATCCCTAACAATGAGCAGTTCTTC. Encoded protein: CSVDGGIPNNEQFF.

This chain links TRBV30 with TRBJ2-5; 16 positions match TRBD2. V lost 4 bases, J lost 4 bases, and 3 bases stayed unmatched. Germline V gives CDR1 GTSNPN, CDR2 SVGIG (reference sequence). This CDR3 comprises 15 residues. CDR3 in amino acids: CAWIGTSGRVETQYF. DNA for the CDR3: TGTGCCTGGATCGGGACTAGCGGGAGGGTAGAGACCCAGTACTTC.

This clone was observed a few times. The V call is TRBV11-2, the J call TRBJ2-7, with 7 bases lining up with TRBD1. Germline loops: CDR1 SGHAT, CDR2 FQNNGV. This CDR3 has 14 amino acids. After removal of 5 bases from V and 2 bases from J, the junction contained 6 bases not matched to a gene. In nucleotides, the CDR3 is TGTGCCAGCAGCGTCCGACAGGGACCCTACGAGCAGTACTTC. Translating it yields CASSVRQGPYEQYF.

The chain links TRBV27 to TRBJ1-5, with 7 bases fitting TRBD1. The CDR3 contains 14 residues. V lost 3 bases to trimming and J lost 6 bases; unmatched junction nucleotides: 5. Germline V gene data show CDR1 as MNHEY and CDR2 as SMNVEV (reference sequence). As DNA, the CDR3 is TGTGCCAGCAGTTTGAGAACAGGGGTTCAGCCCCAGCATTTT. The encoded protein is CASSLRTGVQPQHF.

This clone occurred a few times. The chain has TRBV9 and TRBJ1-4; D call uncertain. There are 12 residues in the CDR3. Germline-derived CDR1 and CDR2 are SGDLS and YYNGEE. Trimming removed 4 bases from V and 2 bases from J, with 3 bases in between. Here the CDR3 reads CASSLTNEKLFF. As DNA, the CDR3 is TGTGCCAGCAGCTTGACTAATGAAAAACTGTTTTTT.

The V and J genes are TRBV29-1 and TRBJ2-2, with D possibly matching TRBD2 (6 bases). The germline V gene encodes CDR1 SQVTM and CDR2 ANQGSEA. V was cut by 6 bases and J by 5 bases, with 19 bases left in between. The CDR3 totals 15 residues. The CDR3 coding sequence is TGCAGCGTCCTAGGGAGTAGCGGAGATACCGGGGAGCTGTTTTTT. Its protein is CSVLGSSGDTGELFF.

The gene calls are TRBV29-1 and TRBJ2-5, with 11 bases fitting TRBD2. The CDR3 is made up of 14 amino acids. Germline CDR1 is SQVTM and CDR2 is ANQGSEA. V lost 7 bases, J lost 5 bases, and 9 bases stayed unmatched. As DNA, the CDR3 is TGCAGCGGCCTACTAGCGGGAGCGGGGGAGACCCAGTACTTC. It codes for CSGLLAGAGETQYF.

With regard to this clone: Other DNA sequences from this sample encode an identical CDR3 as well. The chain employs TRBV29-1 and TRBJ1-5, with 8 positions matching TRBD1. CDR1 and CDR2 from the germline V gene are SQVTM and ANQGSEA. This CDR3 is built from 13 residues. V shed 6 bases and J 4 bases; nucleotides not matched to a gene: 5. CDR3 amino acids: CSVRTGLNQPQHF. The DNA for the CDR3 is TGCAGCGTCAGGACAGGGTTGAATCAGCCCCAGCATTTT.